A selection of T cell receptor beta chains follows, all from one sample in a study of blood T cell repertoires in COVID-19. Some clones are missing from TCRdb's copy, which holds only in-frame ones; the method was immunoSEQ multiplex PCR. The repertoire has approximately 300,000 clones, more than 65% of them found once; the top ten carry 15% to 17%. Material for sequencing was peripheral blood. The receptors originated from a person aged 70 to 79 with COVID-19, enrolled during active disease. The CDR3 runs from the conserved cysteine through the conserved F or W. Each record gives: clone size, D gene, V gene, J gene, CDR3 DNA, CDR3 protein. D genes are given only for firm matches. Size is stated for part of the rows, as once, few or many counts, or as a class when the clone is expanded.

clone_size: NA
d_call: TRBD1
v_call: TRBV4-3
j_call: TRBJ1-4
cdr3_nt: TGCGCCAGCAGTCAAGGCAACAGGGGGTTGCGTGAAAAACTGTTTTTT
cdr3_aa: CASSQGNRGLREKLFF

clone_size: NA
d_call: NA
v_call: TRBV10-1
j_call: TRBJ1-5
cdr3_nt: TGCGCCAGTAAGCGACAGCGAACCGATCAGCCCCAGCATTTT
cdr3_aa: CASKRQRTDQPQHF

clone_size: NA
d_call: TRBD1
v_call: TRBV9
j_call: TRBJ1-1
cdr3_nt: TGTGCCAGCAGCGTCGTCGGACAGGGGGAAGAAGCTTTCTTT
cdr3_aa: CASSVVGQGEEAFF

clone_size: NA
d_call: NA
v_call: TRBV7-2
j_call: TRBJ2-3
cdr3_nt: TGTGCCAGCAGCTTGGGCGGGGCCACAGATACGCAGTATTTT
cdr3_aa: CASSLGGATDTQYF

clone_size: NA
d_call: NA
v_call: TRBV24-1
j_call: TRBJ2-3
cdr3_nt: TGTGCCACCAGTGATAGACGGAGTCTGTCAGATACGCAGTATTTT
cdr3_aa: CATSDRRSLSDTQYF

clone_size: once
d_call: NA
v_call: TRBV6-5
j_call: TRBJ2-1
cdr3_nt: TGTGCCAGCAGACTAAATGAGCAGTTCTTC
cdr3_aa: CASRLNEQFF

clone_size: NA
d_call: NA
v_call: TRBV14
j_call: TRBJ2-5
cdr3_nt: TGTGCCAGCAGCCCCTTAATGAGTACGAAAAGGGGTTGGCAAGAGACCCAGTACTTC
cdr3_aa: CASSPLMSTKRGWQETQYF

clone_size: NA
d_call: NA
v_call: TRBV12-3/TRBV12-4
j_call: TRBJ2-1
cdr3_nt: TGTGCCAGCAGAACCTACTATGACAATGAGCAGTTCTTC
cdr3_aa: CASRTYYDNEQFF

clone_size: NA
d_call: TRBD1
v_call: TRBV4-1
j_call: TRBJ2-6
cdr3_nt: TGCGCCAGCCTGGTCTCCGACAGGGCTAAATCTGGGGCCAACGTCCTGACTTTC
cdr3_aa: CASLVSDRAKSGANVLTF

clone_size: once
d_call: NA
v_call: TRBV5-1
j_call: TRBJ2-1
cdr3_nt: TGCGCCAGCAGCTTGGGAGGTCAGGGCCACAAAATTGGCTCCTACAATGAGCAGTTCTTC
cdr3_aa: CASSLGGQGHKIGSYNEQFF

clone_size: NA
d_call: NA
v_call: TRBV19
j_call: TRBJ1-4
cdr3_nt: TGTGCCAGTAGTTCCCGGTGGGGAGAGGAAAAACTGTTTTTT
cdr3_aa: CASSSRWGEEKLFF

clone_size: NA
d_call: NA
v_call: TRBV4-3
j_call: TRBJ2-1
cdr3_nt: TGCGCCAGCAGCCAAGATTACAATTACAATGAGCAGTTCTTC
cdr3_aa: CASSQDYNYNEQFF

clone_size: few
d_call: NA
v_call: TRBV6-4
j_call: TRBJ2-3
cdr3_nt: TGTGCCAGCAGTGACTCTGGAGGGGTGGGAGATACGCAGTATTTT
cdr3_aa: CASSDSGGVGDTQYF

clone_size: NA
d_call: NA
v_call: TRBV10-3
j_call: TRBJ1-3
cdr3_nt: TGTGCCACGATGGACATTGTAAGTGGAAACACCATATATTTT
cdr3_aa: CATMDIVSGNTIYF

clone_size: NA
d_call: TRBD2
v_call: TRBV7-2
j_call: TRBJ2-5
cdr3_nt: TGTGCCAGCAGCCCTAGGACTAGGTGGGTCGAGACCCAGTACTTC
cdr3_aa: CASSPRTRWVETQYF

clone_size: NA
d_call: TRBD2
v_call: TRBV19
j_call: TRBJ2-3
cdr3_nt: TGTGCCAGTAGTAGTAACCGACTAGCGGGTAACACAGATACGCAGTATTTT
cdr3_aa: CASSSNRLAGNTDTQYF

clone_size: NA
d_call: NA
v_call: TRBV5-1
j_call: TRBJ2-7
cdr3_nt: TGCGCCAGCAGCCGCCAACTACCAGGACAGTCGACGAACTACGAGCAGTACTTC
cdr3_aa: CASSRQLPGQSTNYEQYF